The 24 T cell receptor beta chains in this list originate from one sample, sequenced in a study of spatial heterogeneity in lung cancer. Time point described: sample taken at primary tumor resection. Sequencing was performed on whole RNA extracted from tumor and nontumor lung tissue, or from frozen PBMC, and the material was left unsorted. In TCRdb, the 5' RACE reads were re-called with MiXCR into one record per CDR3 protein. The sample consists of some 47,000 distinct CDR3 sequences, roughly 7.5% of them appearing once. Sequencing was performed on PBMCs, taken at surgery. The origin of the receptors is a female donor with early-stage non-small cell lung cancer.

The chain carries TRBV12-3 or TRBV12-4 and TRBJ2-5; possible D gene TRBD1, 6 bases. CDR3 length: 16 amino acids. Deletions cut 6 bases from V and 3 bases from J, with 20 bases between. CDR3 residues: CASRKGGSQGKETQYF. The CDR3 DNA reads TGTGCCAGCAGGAAAGGCGGCTCCCAGGGGAAAGAGACCCAGTACTTC.

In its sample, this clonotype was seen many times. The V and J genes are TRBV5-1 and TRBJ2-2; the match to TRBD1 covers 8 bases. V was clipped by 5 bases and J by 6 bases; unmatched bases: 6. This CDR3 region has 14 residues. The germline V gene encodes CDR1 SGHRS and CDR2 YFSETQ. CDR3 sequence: CASRTQGASGELFF. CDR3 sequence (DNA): TGCGCCAGCAGAACCCAGGGGGCATCCGGGGAGCTGTTTTTT.

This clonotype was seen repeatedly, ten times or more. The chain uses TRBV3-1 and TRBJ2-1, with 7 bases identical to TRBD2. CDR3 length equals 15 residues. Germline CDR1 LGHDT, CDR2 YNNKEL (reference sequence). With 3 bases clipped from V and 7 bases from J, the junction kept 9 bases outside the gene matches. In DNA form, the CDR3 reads TGTGCCAGCAGCCACCACTGGGGGGGGAATAATGAGCAGTTCTTC. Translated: CASSHHWGGNNEQFF.

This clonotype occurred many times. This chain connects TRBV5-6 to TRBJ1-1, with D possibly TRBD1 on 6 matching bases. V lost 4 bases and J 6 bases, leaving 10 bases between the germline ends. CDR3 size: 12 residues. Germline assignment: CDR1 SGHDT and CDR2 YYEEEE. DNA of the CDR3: TGTGCCAGCAGCCCTTACAGGGCTGAAGCTTTCTTT. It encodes CASSPYRAEAFF.

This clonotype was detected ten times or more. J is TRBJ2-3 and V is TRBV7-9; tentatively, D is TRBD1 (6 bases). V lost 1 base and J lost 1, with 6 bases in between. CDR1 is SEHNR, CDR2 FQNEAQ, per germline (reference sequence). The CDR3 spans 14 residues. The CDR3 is CASSLGTGTDTQYF. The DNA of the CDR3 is TGTGCCAGCAGCTTAGGGACAGGCACAGATACGCAGTATTTT.

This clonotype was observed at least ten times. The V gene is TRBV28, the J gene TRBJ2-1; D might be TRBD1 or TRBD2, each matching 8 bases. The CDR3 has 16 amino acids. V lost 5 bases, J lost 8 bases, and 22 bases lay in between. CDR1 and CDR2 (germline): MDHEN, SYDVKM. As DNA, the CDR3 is TGTGCCAGCAGTAACCCGCGGACAGGGACTAGGGATGAGCAGTTCTTC. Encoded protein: CASSNPRTGTRDEQFF. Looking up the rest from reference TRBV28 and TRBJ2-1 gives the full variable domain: DVKVTQSSRYLVKRTGEKVFLECVQDMDHENMFWYRQDPGLGLRLIYFSYDVKMKEKGDIPEGYSVSREKKERFSLILESASTNQTSMYLCASSNPRTGTRDEQFFGPGTRLTVL.

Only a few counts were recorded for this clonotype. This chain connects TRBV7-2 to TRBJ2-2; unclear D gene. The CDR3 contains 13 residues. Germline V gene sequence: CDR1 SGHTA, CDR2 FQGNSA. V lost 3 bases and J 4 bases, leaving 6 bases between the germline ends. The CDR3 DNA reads TGTGCCAGCAGCTTGGCGATCACCGGGGAGCTGTTTTTT. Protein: CASSLAITGELFF.

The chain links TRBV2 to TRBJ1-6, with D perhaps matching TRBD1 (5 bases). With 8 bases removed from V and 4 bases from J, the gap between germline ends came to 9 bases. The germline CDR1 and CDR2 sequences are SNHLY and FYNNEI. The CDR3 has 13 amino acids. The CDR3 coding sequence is TGTGCCAGCTCCGGGGGGTATAATTCACCCCTCCACTTT. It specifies CASSGGYNSPLHF.

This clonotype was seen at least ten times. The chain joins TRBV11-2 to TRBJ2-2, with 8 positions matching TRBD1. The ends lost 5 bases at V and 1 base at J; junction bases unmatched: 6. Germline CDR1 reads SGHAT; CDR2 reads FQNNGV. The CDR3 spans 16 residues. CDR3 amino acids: CASSPGGYGNTGELFF. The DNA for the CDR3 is TGTGCCAGCAGCCCAGGGGGCTACGGGAACACCGGGGAGCTGTTTTTT.

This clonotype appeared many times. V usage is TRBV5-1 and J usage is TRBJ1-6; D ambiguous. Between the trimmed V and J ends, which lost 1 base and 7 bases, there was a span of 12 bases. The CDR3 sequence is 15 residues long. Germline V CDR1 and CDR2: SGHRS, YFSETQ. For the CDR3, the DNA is TGCGCCAGCAGCTTGAGCCCAGGTGGGAATTCACCCCTCCACTTT. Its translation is CASSLSPGGNSPLHF. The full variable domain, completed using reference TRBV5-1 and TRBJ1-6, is KAGVTQTPRYLIKTRGQQVTLSCSPISGHRSVSWYQQTPGQGLQFLFEYFSETQRNKGNFPGRFSGRQFSNSRSEMNVSTLELGDSALYLCASSLSPGGNSPLHFGNGTRLTVT.

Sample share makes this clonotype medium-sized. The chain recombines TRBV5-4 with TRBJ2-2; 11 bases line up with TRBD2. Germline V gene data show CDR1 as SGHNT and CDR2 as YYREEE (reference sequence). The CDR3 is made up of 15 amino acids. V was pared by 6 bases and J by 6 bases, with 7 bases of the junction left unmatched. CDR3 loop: CASTLSGGASGELFF. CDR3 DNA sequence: TGTGCCAGCACCCTTAGCGGGGGGGCCTCCGGGGAGCTGTTTTTT.

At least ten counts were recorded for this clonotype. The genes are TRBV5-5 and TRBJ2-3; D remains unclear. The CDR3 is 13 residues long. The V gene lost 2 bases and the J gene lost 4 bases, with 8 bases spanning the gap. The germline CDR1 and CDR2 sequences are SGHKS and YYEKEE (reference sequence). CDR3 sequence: CASSLAGSDTQYF. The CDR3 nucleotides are TGTGCCAGCAGCTTAGCAGGATCAGATACGCAGTATTTT. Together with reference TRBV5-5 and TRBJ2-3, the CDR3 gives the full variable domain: DAGVTQSPTHLIKTRGQQVTLRCSPISGHKSVSWYQQVLGQGPQFIFQYYEKEERGRGNFPDRFSARQFPNYSSELNVNALLLGDSALYLCASSLAGSDTQYFGPGTRLTVL.

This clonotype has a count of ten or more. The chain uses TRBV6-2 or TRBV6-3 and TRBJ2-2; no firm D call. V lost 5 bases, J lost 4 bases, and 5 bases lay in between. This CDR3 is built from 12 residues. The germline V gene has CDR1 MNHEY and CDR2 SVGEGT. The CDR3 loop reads CASSPVTGELFF. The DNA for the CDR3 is TGTGCCAGCAGTCCCGTCACCGGGGAGCTGTTTTTT.

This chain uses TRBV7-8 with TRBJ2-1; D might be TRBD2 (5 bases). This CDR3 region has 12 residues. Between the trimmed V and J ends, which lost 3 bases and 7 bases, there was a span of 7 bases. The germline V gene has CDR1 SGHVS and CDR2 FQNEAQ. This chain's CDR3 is CASSLSGNEQFF. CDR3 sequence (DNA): TGTGCCAGCAGCTTGAGCGGAAATGAGCAGTTCTTC.

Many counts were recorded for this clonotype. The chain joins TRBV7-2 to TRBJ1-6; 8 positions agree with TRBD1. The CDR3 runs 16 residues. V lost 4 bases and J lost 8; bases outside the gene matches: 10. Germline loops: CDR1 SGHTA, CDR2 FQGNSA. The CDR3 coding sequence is TGTGCCAGCAGCTCCCAGACAGGGGTCAAGGATTCACCCCTCCACTTT. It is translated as CASSSQTGVKDSPLHF.

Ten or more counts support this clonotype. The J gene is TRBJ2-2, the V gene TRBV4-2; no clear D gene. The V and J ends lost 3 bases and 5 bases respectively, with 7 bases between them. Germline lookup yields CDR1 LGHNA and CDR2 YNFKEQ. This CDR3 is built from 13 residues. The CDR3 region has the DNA TGTGCCAGCAGCCAGCAGAGGACCGGGGAGCTGTTTTTT. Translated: CASSQQRTGELFF.

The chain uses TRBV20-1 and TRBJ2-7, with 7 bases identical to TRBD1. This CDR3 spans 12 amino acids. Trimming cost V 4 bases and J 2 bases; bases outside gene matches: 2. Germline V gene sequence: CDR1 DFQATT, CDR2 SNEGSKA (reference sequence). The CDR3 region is CSATGTAYEQYF. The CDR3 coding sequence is TGCAGTGCTACCGGGACAGCCTACGAGCAGTACTTC.

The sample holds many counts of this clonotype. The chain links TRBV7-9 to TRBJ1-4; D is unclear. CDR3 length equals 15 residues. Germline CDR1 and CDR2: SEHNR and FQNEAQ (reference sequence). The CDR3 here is CATTPTAAANEKLFF. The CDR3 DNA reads TGTGCTACCACACCGACGGCCGCGGCTAATGAAAAACTGTTTTTT.

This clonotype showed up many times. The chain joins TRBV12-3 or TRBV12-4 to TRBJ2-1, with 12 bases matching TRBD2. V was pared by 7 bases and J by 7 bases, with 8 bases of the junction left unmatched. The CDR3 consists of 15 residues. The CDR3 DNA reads TGTGCCAGCACTCCTTCCCTAGCGGGGGGGAATGAGCAGTTCTTC. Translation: CASTPSLAGGNEQFF.

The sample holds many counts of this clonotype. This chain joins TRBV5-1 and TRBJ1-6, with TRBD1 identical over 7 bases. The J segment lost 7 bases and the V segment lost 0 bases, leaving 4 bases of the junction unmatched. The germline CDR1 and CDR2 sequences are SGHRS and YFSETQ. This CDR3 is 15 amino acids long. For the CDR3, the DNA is TGCGCCAGCAGCTTGGCCCCGGGACAGAATTCACCCCTCCACTTT. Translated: CASSLAPGQNSPLHF.

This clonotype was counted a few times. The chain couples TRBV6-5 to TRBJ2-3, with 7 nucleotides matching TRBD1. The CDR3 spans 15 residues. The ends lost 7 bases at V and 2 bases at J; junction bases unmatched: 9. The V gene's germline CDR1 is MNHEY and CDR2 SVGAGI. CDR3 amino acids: CASTSTGTDTDTQYF. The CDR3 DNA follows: TGTGCCAGCACGTCGACCGGGACAGACACAGATACGCAGTATTTT.

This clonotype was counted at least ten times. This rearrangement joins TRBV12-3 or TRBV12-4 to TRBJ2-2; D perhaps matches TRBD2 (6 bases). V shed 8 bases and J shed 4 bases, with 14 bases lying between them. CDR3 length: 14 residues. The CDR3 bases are TGTGCCAGCTCCGACGGGCGGGGCACCGGGGAGCTGTTTTTT. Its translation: CASSDGRGTGELFF.

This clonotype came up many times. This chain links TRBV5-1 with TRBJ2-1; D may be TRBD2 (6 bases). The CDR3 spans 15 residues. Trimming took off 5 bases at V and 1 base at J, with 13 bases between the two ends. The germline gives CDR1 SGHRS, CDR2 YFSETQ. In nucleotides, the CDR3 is TGCGCCAGCAGGGGCTTGGAGGGGTCCTACAATGAGCAGTTCTTC. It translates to CASRGLEGSYNEQFF. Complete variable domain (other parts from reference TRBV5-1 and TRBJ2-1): KAGVTQTPRYLIKTRGQQVTLSCSPISGHRSVSWYQQTPGQGLQFLFEYFSETQRNKGNFPGRFSGRQFSNSRSEMNVSTLELGDSALYLCASRGLEGSYNEQFFGPGTRLTVL.

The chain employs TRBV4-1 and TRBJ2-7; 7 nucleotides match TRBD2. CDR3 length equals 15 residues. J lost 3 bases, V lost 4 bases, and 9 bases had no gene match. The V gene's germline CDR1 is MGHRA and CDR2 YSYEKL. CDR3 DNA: TGCGCCAGCAGCCTCTCCGGGACTACCAACTACGAGCAGTACTTC. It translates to CASSLSGTTNYEQYF.